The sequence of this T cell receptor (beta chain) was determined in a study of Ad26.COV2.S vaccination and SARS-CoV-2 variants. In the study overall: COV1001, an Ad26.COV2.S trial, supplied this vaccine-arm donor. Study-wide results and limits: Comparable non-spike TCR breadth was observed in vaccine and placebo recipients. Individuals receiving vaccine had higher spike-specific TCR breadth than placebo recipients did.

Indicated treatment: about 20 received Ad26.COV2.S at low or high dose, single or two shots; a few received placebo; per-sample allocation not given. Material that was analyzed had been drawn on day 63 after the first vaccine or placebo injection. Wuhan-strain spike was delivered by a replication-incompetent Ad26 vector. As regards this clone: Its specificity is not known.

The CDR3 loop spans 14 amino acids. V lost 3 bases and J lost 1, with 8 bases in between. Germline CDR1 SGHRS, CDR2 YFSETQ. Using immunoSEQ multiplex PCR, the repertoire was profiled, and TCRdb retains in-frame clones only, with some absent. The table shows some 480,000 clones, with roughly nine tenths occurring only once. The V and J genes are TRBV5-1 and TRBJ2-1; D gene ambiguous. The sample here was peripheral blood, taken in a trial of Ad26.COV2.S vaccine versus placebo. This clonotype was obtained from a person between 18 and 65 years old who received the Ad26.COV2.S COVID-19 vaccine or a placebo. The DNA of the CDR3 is TGCGCCAGCAGCTCGGCGAGGTCCTACAATGAGCAGTTCTTC. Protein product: CASSSARSYNEQFF.